This TCR beta chain was obtained from a study of OX40 agonist ivuxolimab in advanced cancers. Study overall: Hepatocellular carcinoma, melanoma, renal cell or head and neck cancer was diagnosed in the dose-escalation patients.

CDR3 length: 17 residues. Germline CDR1 reads SGHRS; CDR2 reads YFSETQ. V lost 4 bases and J lost 2; bases outside the gene matches: 13. Patients with a history of autoimmune disease or on systemic immunosuppression were excluded. The table came from immunoSEQ multiplex PCR; TCRdb's copy has only in-frame clones and leaves some out. The data show 75,000 to 100,000 clones, around 80% seen once. Overall study results and limits: Both CD4+ and CD8+ T cell populations in blood had undergone clonal expansion by week 6 at 0.1 to 3.0 mg/kg.

To note about this clone: Its specificity is unknown.

Sequencing was performed on CD4+ or CD8+ T cells sorted from blood, taken in a trial of the OX40 agonist ivuxolimab. This clonotype originated in an adult with an advanced solid tumor such as melanoma, head and neck, liver or kidney cancer. The chain recombines TRBV5-1 with TRBJ2-7; TRBD1 matches at 9 bases. The CDR3 spells CASSRPGTGLGTYEQYF. The CDR3 nucleotides are TGCGCCAGCAGCCGTCCCGGGACAGGGTTGGGTACCTACGAGCAGTACTTC. Based on the CDR3 plus reference TRBV5-1 and TRBJ2-7, the full variable domain is KAGVTQTPRYLIKTRGQQVTLSCSPISGHRSVSWYQQTPGQGLQFLFEYFSETQRNKGNFPGRFSGRQFSNSRSEMNVSTLELGDSALYLCASSRPGTGLGTYEQYFGPGTRLTVT.